This TCR beta chain stems from a study of PD-L1 blockade in urothelial cancer (dated by TCRdb to the late 2010s). Broadly, across the study: All patients started therapy at some point between 2014 and 2016 and received atezolizumab 1,200 mg intravenously every 3 weeks. About nine tenths of the roughly 29 patients were identified as males with urothelial cancer of bladder origin, and a prior smoking history was reported by 18 of 29 patients. An ECOG performance status of 0 or 1 was recorded for the patients, and 0 to 3 prior chemotherapy regimens had been received by the patients. Blood samples were analyzed 3 weeks after the start of treatment (second dose) and 6 weeks after the start of treatment. Blood samples gave median yields of around 140,000 T cells and more than 80,000 unique TCRs, along with a median clonality of 0.080. The study was an exploratory multi-omic analysis of somatic, immune and clinical correlates of response to PD-L1 blockade with atezolizumab in urothelial cancer. Pretreatment tumor samples and matched peripheral blood, collected serially before and after atezolizumab treatment, underwent TCR sequencing. Progression-free survival longer than 6 months counted as durable clinical benefit, and TCR features were additionally tested against both progression-free and overall survival. In the same patients, pretreatment tumors underwent whole exome sequencing and RNA sequencing in addition to TCR sequencing. About 10 patients achieved durable clinical benefit and some 21 did not. Just over 28 patients had pretreatment blood TCR-seq, some 25 had at least one posttreatment blood collection, and some 25 had tumor TCR-seq.

The cohort comprised 25 to 35 patients with locally advanced or metastatic urothelial carcinoma treated at Memorial Sloan Kettering on a trial protocol. Peripheral blood mononuclear cells were collected pretreatment and during treatment, with between 1 and 8 total time points obtained per patient. The Qiagen DNeasy Blood extraction kit was used to purify genomic DNA from total PBMCs and tumor samples. PBMCs were collected pretreatment and during treatment, and were isolated and stored as previously described. For this chain, trimming is 3 bases at the V end and 6 bases at the J end, and the number of junction bases without a gene match is 3. Including cysteine and phenylalanine, the CDR3 has 14 amino acids. Just the 42-base CDR3 DNA is kept, in frame starting at base 1. According to the germline V gene, CDR1 reads ENHRY and CDR2 reads SYGVKD. General study outcomes and caveats: Improved progression-free and overall survival was found to be associated with pretreatment peripheral blood TCR clonality below the median. Greater expansion of tumor-associated TCR clones in peripheral blood 3 weeks after the start of treatment was observed in patients with durable benefit (n ≈ 22, p = 0.022). Small sample size (n ≈ 28) and many exploratory analyses mean the results are intended to be hypothesis-generating.

To estimate absolute template abundance from read counts, synthetic TCR analog templates were spiked into each PCR. TCRbeta CDR3 regions were amplified from genomic DNA with bias-controlled V and J gene primers using the immunoSEQ assay. Sequencing of rearranged TCRbeta segments was done at approximately 20X coverage. The authors' pipeline ran thus. Clustering was used to correct sequencing errors, and CDR3s were annotated against IMGT so that V, D and J genes could be assigned. Only productive TCRbeta rearrangements were used in downstream analyses, excluding out-of-frame or stop-codon sequences. Clonality was computed as one minus Shannon entropy normalized by the log of the number of unique productive sequences. Fisher's exact test with Benjamini-Hochberg correction, using a cutoff of adjusted p below 0.01, was how clones that differed between time points or between blood and tumor were identified. Entries here come from immuneACCESS through TCRdb and include only in-frame sequences with V and J called. Some clones fail to appear in such tables; in the studies checked, an unresolved V gene covers under half of the shortfall, and the cause of the remainder is unknown. The V and J calls and clone size come from that table; D and trimming were worked out from the DNA. Present in this sample are roughly 26,000 clones, approximately 88% of which were seen just once. The ten largest clones represent approximately 3% of the sample.

As regards this clone: Its antigen is still unknown. Base-call qualities are not available, and no considerably larger clone is one nucleotide away.

The material was PBMCs, obtained around atezolizumab (anti-PD-L1) treatment. This TCR was sampled from a man aged 45-60 years with urothelial cancer. The rearranged segments are TRBV10-3 and TRBJ1-2, and TRBD1 aligns with 11 junction nucleotides. The bases read TGTGCCATCAGTGACGGACAGGGGGCAGATGGCTACACCTTC. This encodes CAISDGQGADGYTF.